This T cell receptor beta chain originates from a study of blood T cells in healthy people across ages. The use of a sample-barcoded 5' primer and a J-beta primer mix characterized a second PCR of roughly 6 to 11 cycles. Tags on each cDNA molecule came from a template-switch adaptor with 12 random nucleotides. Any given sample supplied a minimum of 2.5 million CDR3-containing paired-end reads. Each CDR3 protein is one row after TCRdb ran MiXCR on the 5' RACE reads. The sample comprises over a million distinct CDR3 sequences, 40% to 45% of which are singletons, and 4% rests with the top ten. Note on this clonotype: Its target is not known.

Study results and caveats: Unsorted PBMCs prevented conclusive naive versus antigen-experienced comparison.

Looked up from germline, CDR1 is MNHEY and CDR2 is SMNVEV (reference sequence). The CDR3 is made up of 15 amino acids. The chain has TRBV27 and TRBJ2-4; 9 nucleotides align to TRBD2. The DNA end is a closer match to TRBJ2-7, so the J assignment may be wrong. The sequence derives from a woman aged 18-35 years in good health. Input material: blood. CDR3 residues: CASSWTSAHSYEQYF. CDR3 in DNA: TGTGCCAGCAGTTGGACTAGCGCGCACTCCTACGAGCAGTACTTC.